The present T cell receptor beta chain was sequenced within a study of response to subunit inactivated influenza vaccine (dated by TCRdb to about 2018). The study in broad terms: Deep quantitative profiling of the T cell receptor repertoire was used in the study to follow responses to a trivalent subunit inactivated influenza vaccine. Points the paper makes about the study in general: The authors suggested that each seasonal influenza vaccination may recruit only a limited number of new T cells.

CDR1 and CDR2, looked up from the germline V gene, are MNHEY and SVGEGT. Trimming takes 7 bases off V and 5 bases off J; junction bases not matched to a gene: 9. From cysteine to phenylalanine, the CDR3 is 15 amino acids long. The DNA shown is the 45-base CDR3, in frame from base 1. With regard to this clonotype: What this receptor recognizes is not known. No per-base quality is available; no much larger clone lies one base away.

Libraries came from RT-PCR. Data came from an Illumina HiSeq 2500. TCRdb handled the public reads itself, with Q25 trimming in fastp and clone calling in MiXCR, and kept productive beta chains. Duplicate CDR3 protein sequences are folded into a single record with the most common DNA and genes. In all, the sample holds about 780,000 distinct CDR3 sequences, and approximately 18% of those were seen once. The ten largest clones capture roughly 11% of the sample. The rearranged chain carries TRBV6-2 or TRBV6-3 and TRBJ2-1; 9 bases in the middle match TRBD2. The TCR originated in a man aged 50-60 years who received an inactivated influenza vaccine. Donor details come from another sample of the same person, matched by shared clones. The specimen comprised PBMCs from blood, sampled roughly 5 days after vaccination. The nucleotides are TGTGCCAGCAACGAGCGGGGGGCCCTACACAATGAGCAGTTCTTC. It specifies CASNERGALHNEQFF.